The clone carrying this T cell receptor beta chain was seen many times. These data are taken from a study of blood T cells in healthy people across ages. Turning to the study itself: Template-switching capture recovered about one barcoded beta molecule per two T cells.

Trimming stripped 6 bases from V and 1 base from J, with 7 bases between. The V gene's germline CDR1 is MDHEN and CDR2 SYDVKM. The CDR3 consists of 12 residues. In terms of origin and age, donors were healthy Caucasian individuals from Russia aged about 6 to 90. For the second PCR, which ran for 7 to 11 cycles, a sample-barcoded 5' primer and a J-beta primer mix were used. TCRdb re-called the 5' RACE reads with MiXCR, one entry per CDR3 protein. The sample records fewer than 2,000,000 distinct CDR3 sequences, 35% to 50% being singletons. The gene calls are TRBV28 and TRBJ2-7, with a possible D match to TRBD1 (6 bases). The sample was blood. This receptor was identified in a human donor in good health. The CDR3 here is CASRQGSYEQYF. The CDR3 DNA sequence: TGTGCCAGCAGGCAGGGGTCCTACGAGCAGTACTTC.